This TCR beta chain was obtained from a study of technical replicates of blood from a few donors. This clone has a single count. CDR1 and CDR2 from the germline V gene are MDHEN and SYDVKM. The CDR3 loop spans 15 amino acids. The ends lost 6 bases at V and 6 bases at J; junction bases unmatched: 7. Clones were read by immunoSEQ multiplex PCR, and TCRdb kept only the in-frame ones, dropping some. Of about 95,000 clones listed, 90% to 95% are singletons. Sequenced sample: T cells isolated from PBMCs. The chain combines TRBV28 with TRBJ2-7, with 14 bases identical to TRBD2. This TCR was sampled from a human donor in good health. The CDR3 sequence: CASRLGLAGGFEQYF. CDR3 bases: TGTGCCAGCAGACTCGGACTAGCGGGAGGATTCGAGCAGTACTTC.